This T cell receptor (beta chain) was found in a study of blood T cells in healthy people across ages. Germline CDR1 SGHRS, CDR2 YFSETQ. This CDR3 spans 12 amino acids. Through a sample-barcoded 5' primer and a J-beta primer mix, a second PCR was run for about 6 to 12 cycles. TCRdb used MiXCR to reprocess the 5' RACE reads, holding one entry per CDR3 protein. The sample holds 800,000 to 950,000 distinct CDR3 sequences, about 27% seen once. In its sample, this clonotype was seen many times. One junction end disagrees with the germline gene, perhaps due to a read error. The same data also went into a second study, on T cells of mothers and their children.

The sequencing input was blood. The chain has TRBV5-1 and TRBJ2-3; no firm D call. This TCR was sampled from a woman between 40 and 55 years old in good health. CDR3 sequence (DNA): TGTGCCAGCAGTTTAGAAGCAGATACGCAGTATTTT. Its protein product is CASSLEADTQYF.